Below, one T cell receptor (beta chain) is given with its context. Antigen unknown. V lost 0 bases to trimming and J lost 3 bases, with 10 bases between them. The CDR3 is 14 residues long. CDR1 is SGHNT and CDR2 is YYREEE in the germline V gene (reference sequence). PCR used 60 Vbeta primers and 13 Jbeta primers. TCRdb's table, derived via immunoSEQ multiplex PCR, lists solely in-frame clones and lacks some. This specimen shows under 250,000 clones; the ten leading clones hold around 1.1%. The data originate from a study of cytomegalovirus exposure and HLA in healthy donors. Across the study: Earlier sequencing of 150 million to 200 million T cells yielded around 120 million unique TCR beta sequences. Whole-study findings and limits: Rarity marked most TCR sequences, yet some public TCRs occurred in many donors.

The chain recombines TRBV5-4 with TRBJ2-7, with a tentative D call TRBD2 (6 bases). This sequence was found in a girl aged 2-10 years in good health and CMV-seropositive. The sequenced material came from PBMCs. Here the CDR3 DNA reads TGTGCCAGCAGCTTGGCCATTAGCGGCTACGAGCAGTACTTC. As protein: CASSLAISGYEQYF.